This TCR beta chain comes out of a study of blood T cells in healthy people across ages. A word on this clonotype: Its antigen is currently unknown.

Notes on the study in general: Observed TCR beta diversity showed a strong correlation with the percentage of naive T cells as measured by flow cytometry. With age, beta diversity per million T cells declined roughly linearly, significantly by 35 to 40. Long-lived donors carried more naive CD4+ cells and greater diversity than aged donors.

The V gene's germline CDR1 is DFQATT and CDR2 SNEGSKA (reference sequence). The CDR3 is 15 amino acids. Trimming took off 0 bases at V and 1 base at J, with 12 bases between the two ends. Together with a sample-barcoded 5' primer, a J-beta primer mix was included in a second PCR lasting about 6 to 11 cycles. The template-switch adaptor was a 5' adaptor with 12 random nucleotides. It tagged each cDNA molecule. TCRdb analysed the 5' RACE reads with MiXCR anew, one entry per CDR3 protein. The table shows hundreds of thousands of distinct CDR3 sequences, with around 45% occurring only once. Sequences were obtained from blood. This receptor was obtained from a man aged 55 to 69 in good health. This chain joins TRBV20-1 and TRBJ1-1; no definite D call. The CDR3 coding sequence is TGCAGTGCTAGAGAACCGGGTTGGCGGAACACTGAAGCTTTCTTT. It translates to CSAREPGWRNTEAFF.